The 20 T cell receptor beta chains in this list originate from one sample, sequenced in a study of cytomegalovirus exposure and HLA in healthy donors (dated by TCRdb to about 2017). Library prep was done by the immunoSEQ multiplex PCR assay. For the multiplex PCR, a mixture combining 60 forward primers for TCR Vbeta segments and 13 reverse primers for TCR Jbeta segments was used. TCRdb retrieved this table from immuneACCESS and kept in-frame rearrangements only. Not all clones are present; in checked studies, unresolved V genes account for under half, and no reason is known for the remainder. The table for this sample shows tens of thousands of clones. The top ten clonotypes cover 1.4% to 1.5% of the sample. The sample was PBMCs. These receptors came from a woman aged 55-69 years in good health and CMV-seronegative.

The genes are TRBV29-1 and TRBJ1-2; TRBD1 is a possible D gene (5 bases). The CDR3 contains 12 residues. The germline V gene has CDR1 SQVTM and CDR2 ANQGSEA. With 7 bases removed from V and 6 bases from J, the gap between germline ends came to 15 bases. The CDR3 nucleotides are TGCAGCGCCACGGGGGGGGGTCATGGCTACACCTTC. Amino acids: CSATGGGHGYTF.

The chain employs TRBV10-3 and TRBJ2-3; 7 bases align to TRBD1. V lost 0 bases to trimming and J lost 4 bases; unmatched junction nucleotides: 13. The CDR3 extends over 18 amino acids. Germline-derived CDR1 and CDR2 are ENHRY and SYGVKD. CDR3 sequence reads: CAISESTGSTGIPDTQYF. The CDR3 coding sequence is TGTGCCATCAGTGAGTCGACAGGGTCCACGGGAATTCCAGATACGCAGTATTTT.

The CDR3 nucleotides are TGCGCCAGCAGGACTAGCGGACCACAGACCCAGTACTTC. Protein sequence: CASRTSGPQTQYF. V and J are TRBV10-2 and TRBJ2-5, with 9 bases aligning to TRBD2. V shed 6 bases, J shed 6 bases, and the junction held 5 bases outside the gene matches. CDR3 length: 13 residues. CDR1 is WSHSY, CDR2 SAAADI, per germline.

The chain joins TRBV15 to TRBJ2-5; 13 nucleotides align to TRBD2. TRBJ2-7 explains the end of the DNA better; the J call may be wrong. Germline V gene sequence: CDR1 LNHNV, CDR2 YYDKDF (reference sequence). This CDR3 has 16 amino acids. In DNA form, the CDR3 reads TGTGCCACCAGCGGGGGACTAGCGGGGCTCTCCTACGAGCAGTACTTC. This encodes CATSGGLAGLSYEQYF.

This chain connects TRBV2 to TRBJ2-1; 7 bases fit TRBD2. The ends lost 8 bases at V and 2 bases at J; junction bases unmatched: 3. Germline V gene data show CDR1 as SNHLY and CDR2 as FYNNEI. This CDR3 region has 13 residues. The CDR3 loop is CASGLAAYNEQFF. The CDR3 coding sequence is TGTGCCAGCGGGCTAGCGGCCTACAATGAGCAGTTCTTC.

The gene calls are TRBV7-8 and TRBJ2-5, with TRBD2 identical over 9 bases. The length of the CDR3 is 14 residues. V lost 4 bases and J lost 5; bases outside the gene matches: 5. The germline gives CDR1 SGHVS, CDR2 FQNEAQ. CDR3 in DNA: TGTGCCAGCAGCTGGGCGGGAGGGCGCGAGACCCAGTACTTC. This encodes CASSWAGGRETQYF.

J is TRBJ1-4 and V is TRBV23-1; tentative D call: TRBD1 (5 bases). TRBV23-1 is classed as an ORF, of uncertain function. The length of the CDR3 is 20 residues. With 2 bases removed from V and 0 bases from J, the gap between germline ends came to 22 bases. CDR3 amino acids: CASSQSCATASSTTNEKLFF. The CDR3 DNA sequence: TGCGCCAGCAGTCAAAGTTGTGCGACAGCCTCCTCTACAACTAATGAAAAACTGTTTTTT.

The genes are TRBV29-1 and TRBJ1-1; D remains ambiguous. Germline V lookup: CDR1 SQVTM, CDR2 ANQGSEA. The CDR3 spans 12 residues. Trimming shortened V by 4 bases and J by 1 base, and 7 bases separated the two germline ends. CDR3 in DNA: TGCAGCGTTGTTACTGGGAACACTGAAGCTTTCTTT. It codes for CSVVTGNTEAFF.

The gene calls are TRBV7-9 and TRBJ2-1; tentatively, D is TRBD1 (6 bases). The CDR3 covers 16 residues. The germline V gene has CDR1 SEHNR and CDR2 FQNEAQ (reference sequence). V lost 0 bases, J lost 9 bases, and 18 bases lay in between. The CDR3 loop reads CASSLAGTRLSGEQFF. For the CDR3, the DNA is TGTGCCAGCAGCTTAGCGGGGACAAGGTTGAGTGGTGAGCAGTTCTTC.

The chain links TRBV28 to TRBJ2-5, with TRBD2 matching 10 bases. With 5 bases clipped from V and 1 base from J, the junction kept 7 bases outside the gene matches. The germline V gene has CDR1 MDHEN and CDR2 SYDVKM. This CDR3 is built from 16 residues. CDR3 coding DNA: TGTGCCAGCAGTGCCACGCTAGCGGGGGCCCAAGAGACCCAGTACTTC. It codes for CASSATLAGAQETQYF.

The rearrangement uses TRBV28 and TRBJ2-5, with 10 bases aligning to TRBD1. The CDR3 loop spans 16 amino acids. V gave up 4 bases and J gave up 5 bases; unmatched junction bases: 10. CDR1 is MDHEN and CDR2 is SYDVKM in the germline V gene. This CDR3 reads CASSWSGTGDGETQYF. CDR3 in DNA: TGTGCCAGCAGTTGGTCGGGGACAGGGGATGGGGAGACCCAGTACTTC. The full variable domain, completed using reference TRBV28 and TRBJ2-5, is DVKVTQSSRYLVKRTGEKVFLECVQDMDHENMFWYRQDPGLGLRLIYFSYDVKMKEKGDIPEGYSVSREKKERFSLILESASTNQTSMYLCASSWSGTGDGETQYFGPGTRLLVL.

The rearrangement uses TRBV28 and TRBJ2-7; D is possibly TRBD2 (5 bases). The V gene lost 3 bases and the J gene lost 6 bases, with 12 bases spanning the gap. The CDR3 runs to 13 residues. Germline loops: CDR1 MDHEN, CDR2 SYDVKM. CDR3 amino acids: CASSFQSGIEQYF. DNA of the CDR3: TGTGCCAGCAGTTTTCAAAGCGGAATCGAGCAGTACTTC.

The DNA for the CDR3 is TGTGCCAGCACAACCGGGACAGGGGCCTTTCAGCCCCAGCATTTT. Its translation is CASTTGTGAFQPQHF. This chain connects TRBV28 to TRBJ1-5; 10 nucleotides match TRBD1. The V gene end was trimmed by 7 bases and the J gene end by 6 bases; junction bases not matched to a gene: 9. The CDR3 has 15 residues. From germline, CDR1 is MDHEN and CDR2 SYDVKM.

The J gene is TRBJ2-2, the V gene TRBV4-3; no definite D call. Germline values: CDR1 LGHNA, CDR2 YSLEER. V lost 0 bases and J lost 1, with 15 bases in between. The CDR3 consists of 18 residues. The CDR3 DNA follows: TGCGCCAGCAGCCAAGATAGGCTAGTTAGCCGGAACACCGGGGAGCTGTTTTTT. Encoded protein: CASSQDRLVSRNTGELFF.

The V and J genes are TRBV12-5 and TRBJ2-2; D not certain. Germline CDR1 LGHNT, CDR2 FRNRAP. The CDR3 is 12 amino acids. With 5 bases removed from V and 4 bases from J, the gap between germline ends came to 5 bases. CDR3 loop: CASGISTGELFF. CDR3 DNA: TGTGCTAGTGGTATCAGCACCGGGGAGCTGTTTTTT.

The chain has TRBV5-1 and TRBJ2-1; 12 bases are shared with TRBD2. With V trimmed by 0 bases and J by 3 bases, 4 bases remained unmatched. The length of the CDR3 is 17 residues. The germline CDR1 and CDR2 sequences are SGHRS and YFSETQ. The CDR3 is CASSLGTGLAGYNEQFF. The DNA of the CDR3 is TGCGCCAGCAGCTTGGGAACGGGACTAGCGGGCTACAATGAGCAGTTCTTC.

The CDR3: CASSLAGVSDTQYF. CDR3 sequence (DNA): TGTGCCAGCAGCTTAGCGGGAGTCTCAGATACGCAGTATTTT. The V gene is TRBV7-2, the J gene TRBJ2-3, with TRBD2 as a possible D gene (5 bases). The ends were cut back, 0 bases at V and 4 bases at J, with 8 bases in the middle. The V gene's germline CDR1 is SGHTA and CDR2 FQGNSA. The CDR3 length is 14 residues.

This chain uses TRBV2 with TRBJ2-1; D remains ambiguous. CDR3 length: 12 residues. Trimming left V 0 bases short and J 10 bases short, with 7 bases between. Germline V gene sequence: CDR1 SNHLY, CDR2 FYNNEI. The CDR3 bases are TGTGCCAGCAGTGAAGCCTCCGGGGAGCAGTTCTTC. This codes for CASSEASGEQFF.

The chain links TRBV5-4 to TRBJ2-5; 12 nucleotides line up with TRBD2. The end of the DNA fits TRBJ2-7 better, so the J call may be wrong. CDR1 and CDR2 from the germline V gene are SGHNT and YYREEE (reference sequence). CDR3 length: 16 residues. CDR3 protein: CASSLGLAGGVYEQYF. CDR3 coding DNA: TGTGCCAGCAGCTTGGGGCTAGCGGGAGGGGTCTACGAGCAGTACTTC.

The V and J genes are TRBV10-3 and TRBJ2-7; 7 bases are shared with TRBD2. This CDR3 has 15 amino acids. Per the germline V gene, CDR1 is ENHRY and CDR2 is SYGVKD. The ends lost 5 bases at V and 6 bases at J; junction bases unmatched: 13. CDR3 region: CAISTTEAGAGEQYF. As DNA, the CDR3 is TGTGCCATCAGTACCACGGAGGCGGGAGCTGGCGAGCAGTACTTC.